Below are 26 T cell receptor beta chains sequenced from a single sample in a study of molecular identifiers for immune sequencing clone quantification. From the PCR reads, TCRdb called clonotypes with MiXCR, one entry per CDR3 protein. The sample carries 250,000 to 350,000 distinct CDR3 sequences, about 21% recorded once. Sequenced: naive CD8+ T cells from blood, with Jurkat cell RNA spiked in. Subset in this sample: FACS-sorted CD8+CD4-CCR7+CD45RA+ naive T cells. The receptors originated from a human donor in good health. Some libraries in this study had Jurkat cell RNA spiked in.

J is TRBJ1-2 and V is TRBV6-5; 8 bases fit TRBD1. The CDR3 length is 14 residues. V was clipped by 6 bases and J by 4 bases; unmatched bases: 7. Germline V lookup: CDR1 MNHEY, CDR2 SVGAGI. In DNA form, the CDR3 reads TGTGCCAGCAGACCTGCAGGGGGCTTCTATGGCTACACCTTC. Its protein product is CASRPAGGFYGYTF.

The chain combines TRBV20-1 with TRBJ2-7; tentatively, D is TRBD2 (6 bases). This CDR3 has 11 amino acids. Germline V lookup: CDR1 DFQATT, CDR2 SNEGSKA (reference sequence). Trimming removed 6 bases at V and 6 bases at J, with 12 bases between. CDR3 coding DNA: TGCAGTGCCAGGGACTTGCGCGAGCAGTACTTC. Protein product: CSARDLREQYF.

The table lists this clonotype with many counts. The chain couples TRBV13 to TRBJ1-1, with D uncertain. The CDR3 spans 12 residues. Germline V gives CDR1 PRHDT, CDR2 FYEKMQ (reference sequence). V was shortened by 0 bases and J by 8 bases, with 7 bases between the two germline ends. CDR3 loop: CASSLGQVEAFF. CDR3 bases: TGTGCCAGCAGCTTAGGTCAGGTCGAAGCTTTCTTT.

Ten or more counts support this clonotype. This chain connects TRBV12-3 or TRBV12-4 to TRBJ1-2; D is unclear. CDR3 length: 13 residues. V lost 3 bases and J lost 4, with 9 bases in between. This CDR3 is CASSFGLGYGYTF. DNA of the CDR3: TGTGCCAGCAGTTTCGGTTTGGGCTATGGCTACACCTTC.

Details on this clonotype: One end of the junction varies from germline; a read error may be responsible. V usage is TRBV18 and J usage is TRBJ2-7, with D tentatively TRBD2 (6 bases). Per germline, CDR1 KGHSH and CDR2 LQKENI. This CDR3 spans 11 amino acids. The CDR3 region is CAGSEGYGQYF. The CDR3 nucleotides are TGTGCCGGCTCGGAGGGCTACGGGCAGTACTTC.

This clonotype was counted many times. V is TRBV9 and J is TRBJ2-7; TRBD2 matches at 7 bases. CDR3 length: 15 residues. The germline V gene encodes CDR1 SGDLS and CDR2 YYNGEE. The junction had 4 bases not matched to a gene; V was cut back by 0 bases and J by 1 base. The chain's CDR3 is CASSVGSGGSYEQYF. CDR3 nucleotide sequence: TGTGCCAGCAGCGTAGGGTCGGGAGGATCCTACGAGCAGTACTTC.

This clonotype appeared many times. The junction departs from germline at one end; a sequencing error may be responsible. The chain combines TRBV7-7 with TRBJ2-3; 7 nucleotides align to TRBD1. The CDR3 loop spans 16 amino acids. Germline V gene sequence: CDR1 SSHAT, CDR2 FNYEAQ (reference sequence). The CDR3 here is CASSPYPGQQEDTQYF. Written as DNA, the CDR3 is TGTGCTAGCAGCCCCTACCCGGGACAGCAAGAGGATACGCAGTATTTT.

J is TRBJ2-7 and V is TRBV2; weak D call: TRBD2 (5 bases). V lost 4 bases and J lost 5, with 21 bases in between. The CDR3 extends over 16 amino acids. Germline assignment: CDR1 SNHLY and CDR2 FYNNEI. The CDR3 DNA follows: TGTGCCAGCAGTGTGTCAGATCCAGTTGCGCGGGACGAGCAGTACTTC. Translating gives CASSVSDPVARDEQYF.

In its sample, this clonotype was seen many times. This chain connects TRBV29-1 to TRBJ2-3; TRBD1 agrees at 7 bases. The J segment lost 1 base and the V segment lost 3 bases, leaving 10 bases of the junction unmatched. The V gene's germline CDR1 is SQVTM and CDR2 ANQGSEA. The CDR3 sequence is 16 residues long. CDR3: CSVDDLGQEGTDTQYF. The CDR3 nucleotides are TGCAGCGTTGATGATCTAGGACAGGAGGGCACAGATACGCAGTATTTT.

Ten or more counts support this clonotype. The chain is built from TRBV7-9 and TRBJ2-3, with D unclear. Germline CDR1 is SEHNR and CDR2 is FQNEAQ (reference sequence). The CDR3 covers 13 residues. V lost 6 bases and J lost 6, with 13 bases in between. DNA for the CDR3: TGTGCCAGCAGACGAACCCCTGAGGATACGCAGTATTTT. This sequence encodes CASRRTPEDTQYF.

This clonotype has a count of ten or more. V is TRBV28 and J is TRBJ1-5, with D unresolved. In germline, CDR1 is MDHEN, CDR2 SYDVKM. CDR3 size: 11 residues. Between the trimmed V and J ends, which lost 2 bases and 16 bases, there was a span of 12 bases. For the CDR3, the DNA is TGTGCCAGCAGTTTAGCGGGAATTTATCATTTT. The encoded protein is CASSLAGIYHF.

In its sample, this clonotype was seen many times. The CDR3, as DNA: TGTGCCAGCAGCGACCCGGACAGTTCCTACGAGCAGTACTTC. Residues: CASSDPDSSYEQYF. The rearrangement joins TRBV11-2 to TRBJ2-7; maybe TRBD1 (6 bases). Germline-derived CDR1 and CDR2 are SGHAT and FQNNGV. V was cut by 5 bases and J by 1 base, with 12 bases left in between. The CDR3 loop spans 14 amino acids.

Comments on this clonotype: Given a much more abundant clone one base away, this may be a read error. The chain combines TRBV20-1 with TRBJ2-5; 12 bases line up with TRBD2. Germline V CDR1 and CDR2: DFQATT, SNEGSKA (reference sequence). The length of the CDR3 is 13 residues. The CDR3 reads CGARLAGDETQYF. The CDR3 DNA reads as TGCGGTGCCAGACTAGCGGGGGATGAGACCCAGTACTTC.

Concerning this clonotype: The conserved phenylalanine or tryptophan normally closing the CDR3 is absent here, so this likely arose from a read error. It is unclear where the CDR3 begins or ends on the DNA, so no DNA is shown, and the CDR3 is as TCRdb lists it. The chain recombines TRBV3-1 with TRBJ2-7. CDR1 and CDR2 from the germline V gene are LGHDT and YNNKEL (reference sequence). The CDR3 length equals 13 residues, ends included. The CDR3 here is CASSPPDSYELYL.

This clonotype was seen a handful of times. V gene TRBV13 combines with J gene TRBJ2-5; weak D call: TRBD2 (5 bases). The CDR3 runs 14 residues. Trimming pared 5 bases from V and 4 bases from J, leaving 14 bases between. Per the germline V gene, CDR1 is PRHDT and CDR2 is FYEKMQ (reference sequence). The CDR3, as DNA: TGTGCCAGCAGCCCCCGGGAAGGGATAGAGACCCAGTACTTC. It translates to CASSPREGIETQYF.

This clonotype was observed at least ten times. The V gene is TRBV14, the J gene TRBJ2-7; D is ambiguous. Trimming pared 0 bases from V and 0 bases from J, leaving 12 bases between. CDR3 length: 16 amino acids. The germline gives CDR1 SGHDN, CDR2 FVKESK. The CDR3 DNA reads TGTGCCAGCAGCCAAGATCCGAGTCCCTCCTCCTACGAGCAGTACTTC. Translated, it gives CASSQDPSPSSYEQYF. The variable domain in full, with the rest retrieved from reference TRBV14 and TRBJ2-7, is EAGVTQFPSHSVIEKGQTVTLRCDPISGHDNLYWYRRVMGKEIKFLLHFVKESKQDESGMPNNRFLAERTGGTYSTLKVQPAELEDSGVYFCASSQDPSPSSYEQYFGPGTRLTVT.

This clonotype was recorded many times. V is TRBV6-5 and J is TRBJ2-7, with D unclear. There are 12 residues in the CDR3. Germline V gene lookup returns CDR1 MNHEY and CDR2 SVGAGI. Trimming removed 7 bases at V and 2 bases at J, with 9 bases between. The CDR3 reads CASISRTYEQYF. The DNA of the CDR3 is TGTGCCAGCATATCCCGGACCTACGAGCAGTACTTC.

This clonotype was counted ten times or more. This chain links TRBV6-5 with TRBJ2-7; D perhaps matches TRBD1 (6 bases). CDR3 length equals 14 residues. The germline V gene encodes CDR1 MNHEY and CDR2 SVGAGI. V lost 0 bases, J lost 5 bases, and 11 bases lay in between. As DNA, the CDR3 is TGTGCCAGCAGTTACTCGGGCAGGGGCCACGAGCAGTACTTC. Encoded protein: CASSYSGRGHEQYF.

This clonotype was detected ten times or more. The rearrangement uses TRBV20-1 and TRBJ2-3; D unresolved. V gave up 4 bases and J gave up 4 bases, with 12 bases separating them. This CDR3 region has 13 residues. CDR1 and CDR2 from the germline V gene are DFQATT and SNEGSKA (reference sequence). The CDR3 here is CSAIQPPPDTQYF. The CDR3 nucleotides are TGCAGTGCTATCCAGCCCCCCCCAGATACGCAGTATTTT.

This clonotype was seen ten or more times. The chain combines TRBV29-1 with TRBJ2-2, with a weak D call TRBD1 (6 bases). CDR1 and CDR2 from the germline V gene are SQVTM and ANQGSEA. With 6 bases removed from V and 1 base from J, the gap between germline ends came to 9 bases. This CDR3 has 13 residues. The CDR3 here is CSVDSMNTGELFF. The CDR3, as DNA: TGCAGCGTGGACAGTATGAACACCGGGGAGCTGTTTTTT.

Regarding this clonotype: A much larger clone sits a single nucleotide away, making a read error possible. The chain uses TRBV13 and TRBJ1-3; no firm D call. The CDR3 loop spans 15 amino acids. The germline gives CDR1 PRHDT, CDR2 FYEKMQ (reference sequence). The CDR3 sequence: CASSAGLSSGNTVYF. The CDR3 nucleotides are TGTGCCAGCAGCGCCGGACTTAGCTCTGGAAACACCGTATATTTT. The full variable domain, its missing parts supplied by reference TRBV13 and TRBJ1-3, is AAGVIQSPRHLIKEKRETATLKCYPIPRHDTVYWYQQGPGQDPQFLISFYEKMQSDKGSIPDRFSAQQFSDYHSELNMSSLELGDSALYFCASSAGLSSGNTVYFGEGSWLTVV.

This clonotype has at least ten counts. This chain connects TRBV29-1 to TRBJ1-1, with TRBD1 as a possible D gene (5 bases). The CDR3 is made up of 12 amino acids. The ends were cut back, 4 bases at V and 7 bases at J, with 13 bases in the middle. Looked up from germline, CDR1 is SQVTM and CDR2 is ANQGSEA. CDR3: CSVGFEGHEAFF. The CDR3 nucleotides read TGCAGCGTTGGATTTGAGGGGCATGAAGCTTTCTTT.

At least ten counts were recorded for this clonotype. The chain links TRBV12-3 or TRBV12-4 to TRBJ2-7; no clear D gene. With 5 bases removed from V and 2 bases from J, the gap between germline ends came to 19 bases. The CDR3 consists of 16 residues. CDR3 amino acids: CASSPSDFGSAYEQYF. CDR3 coding DNA: TGTGCCAGCAGTCCCAGCGATTTTGGGTCAGCCTACGAGCAGTACTTC.

This clonotype was counted ten times or more. V usage is TRBV29-1 and J usage is TRBJ1-1; no clear D gene. V was clipped by 7 bases and J by 8 bases, with 20 bases between them. The CDR3 extends over 13 amino acids. The V gene's germline CDR1 is SQVTM and CDR2 ANQGSEA. CDR3 loop: CSAQVEAGGEAFF. The CDR3 DNA is TGCAGCGCCCAGGTTGAGGCAGGTGGAGAAGCTTTCTTT.

This clonotype was detected many times. J is TRBJ2-1 and V is TRBV7-9; D remains unclear. This CDR3 spans 12 amino acids. The V end was cut by 7 bases, the J end by 12 bases, with 16 bases between. In germline, CDR1 is SEHNR, CDR2 FQNEAQ (reference sequence). Here the CDR3 reads CASTIAIPGQFF. CDR3 DNA sequence: TGTGCCAGCACCATCGCTATCCCTGGGCAGTTCTTC.

The chain employs TRBV4-3 and TRBJ1-1, with 8 bases that match TRBD1. The junction had 4 bases not matched to a gene; V was cut back by 0 bases and J by 7 bases. CDR1 and CDR2 (germline): LGHNA, YSLEER. The CDR3 totals 14 residues. Written as DNA, the CDR3 is TGCGCCAGCAGCCAAGATCGGGGACAGGATGAAGCTTTCTTT. Translating it yields CASSQDRGQDEAFF.